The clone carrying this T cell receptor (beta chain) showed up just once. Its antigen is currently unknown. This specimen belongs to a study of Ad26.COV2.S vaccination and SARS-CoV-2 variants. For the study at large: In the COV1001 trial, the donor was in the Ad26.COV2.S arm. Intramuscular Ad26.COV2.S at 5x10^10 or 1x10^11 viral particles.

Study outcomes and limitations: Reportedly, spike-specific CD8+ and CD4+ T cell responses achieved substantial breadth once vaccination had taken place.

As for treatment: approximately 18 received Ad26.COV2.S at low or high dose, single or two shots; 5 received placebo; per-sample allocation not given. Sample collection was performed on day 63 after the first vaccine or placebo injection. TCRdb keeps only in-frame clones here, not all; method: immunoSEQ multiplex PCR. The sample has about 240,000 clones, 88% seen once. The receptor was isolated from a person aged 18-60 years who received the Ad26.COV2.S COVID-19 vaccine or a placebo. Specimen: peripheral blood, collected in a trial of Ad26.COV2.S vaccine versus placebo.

CDR3 sequence reads: CASSWGSNTGELFF. Written as DNA, the CDR3 is TGTGCCAGCAGCTGGGGGTCGAACACCGGGGAGCTGTTTTTT. This chain uses TRBV5-4 with TRBJ2-2, with D perhaps TRBD1 or TRBD2 (5 bases each). CDR3 size: 14 residues. Trimming pared 3 bases from V and 0 bases from J, leaving 6 bases between. Germline V CDR1 and CDR2: SGHNT, YYREEE (reference sequence).